This T cell receptor (beta chain) emerged from a study of glioma-infiltrating T cells. At least ten counts were recorded for this clonotype. Its specificity is unknown. Study-level results: Very few CDR3 sequences were shared between tissue and blood. Above-expected tissue-blood divergence occurred in all gliomas, most in low-grade ones.

The junction had 4 bases not matched to a gene; V was cut back by 5 bases and J by 3 bases. This CDR3 contains 13 residues. The germline V gene encodes CDR1 MNHNS and CDR2 SASEGT. TCR alpha and beta CDR3 regions were amplified from RNA using iRepertoire nested multiplex PCR. Tissue mRNA or PBMC total RNA, roughly 100-400 ng, went into one-step reverse transcription and amplification. TCRdb fed the multiplex PCR reads into MiXCR, producing one record per CDR3 protein. The sample consists of more than 95,000 distinct CDR3 sequences, around 23% of them appearing once. The sample consisted of glioma tissue, nonneoplastic brain tissue, or PBMCs (not recorded which). The genes are TRBV6-1 and TRBJ2-7; 7 bases align to TRBD1. The origin of this receptor is a human donor with low-grade glioma or glioblastoma, undergoing nonglioma brain surgery, or in good health (not recorded which). CDR3 nucleotide sequence: TGTGCCAGCAGTTTGGGACAGCACTACGAGCAGTACTTC. Translating it yields CASSLGQHYEQYF.